Included here is one T cell receptor (beta chain) sequence, with context. This clonotype was found many times. Its antigen is still unknown. No base qualities exist here, and no much larger clone lies one base off it. Library construction relied on multiplex PCR. These reads were obtained on an Illumina HiSeq 4000. iRepertoire HTBI primers and Arm-PCR amplification of CDR3 regions were used to construct TCR beta libraries. Gel purification was performed on PCR products prior to sequencing. As for the authors' bioinformatics: Gene usage analysis of CDR3 amino acid clonotypes relied on the approximately 68 TRBV and 13 to 15 TRBJ segments identified across samples. COPE and FqMerger were used to merge filtered high-quality paired reads into contigs. BLAST was used to align contigs to IMGT TRBV, TRBD and TRBJ reference genes, with CDR3 defined following IMGT. Any clonotype with a frequency above 0.1% was classified as a highly expanded clone. Repertoire diversity was measured by Shannon entropy, and V-J evenness by the Gini coefficient. Public clonotypes were defined as clonotypes shared by more than one individual. The public reads were reanalyzed by TCRdb: fastp trimming at Q25, MiXCR alignment, in-frame beta chains only. Every CDR3 protein is listed once, alongside the most common genes and DNA of its rows. The V and J calls and clone size come from TCRdb's table, not from the authors' own analysis. The sample includes hundreds of thousands of distinct CDR3 sequences, with less than 20% observed a single time. The ten largest clones take up about 20% of the sample.

The sample's time point label is to be understood as: newly diagnosed GD, antithyroid drugs for less than 3 months. For both TCR sequencing and RNA sequencing, RNA was extracted from PBMCs in TRIzol. The diagnosis of Graves' disease followed American Thyroid Association guidelines. The patients came from an endocrinology department in Xi'an, China. Each patient gave about 10 milliliters of peripheral blood, collected in an EDTA anticoagulant tube. Ficoll Paque Plus density gradient separation was used to isolate PBMCs, and no further T cell sorting was performed. An Agilent 2100 Bioanalyzer and agarose gel were used to assess RNA quality, and a NanoDrop 2000 was used to measure RNA concentration. This record belongs to a study of regulatory T cells in long-lasting Graves disease (dated by TCRdb to the early 2020s). Looking at the study overall: Antithyroid drugs had been taken for less than 3 months by newly diagnosed Graves' disease patients. This study used TCR sequencing and RNA sequencing of peripheral blood to compare persistent Graves' disease patients against newly diagnosed Graves' disease patients. The study took place in China and was registered as a clinical trial. A total of around 35 samples were covered by TCR sequencing, comprising about 13 persistent and some 20 newly diagnosed Graves' disease patients.

CDR1 and CDR2 are read off the germline V gene as SGHTA and FQGNSA. From cysteine to phenylalanine, the CDR3 is 13 amino acids long. The read is trimmed to its CDR3 DNA, 39 bases read in frame from base 1. The trim is 4 bases for V and 2 bases for J, with a gap of 6 bases between the germline ends. General study outcomes and caveats: Peripheral blood alone was examined, since thyroid tissue, which constituted the primary lesion, could not be accessed. Preferential use of TRBV28, TRBJ1-2 and TRBJ2-5 was observed in persistent disease, whereas TRBV20-1 and TRBJ2-1 were favored in newly diagnosed disease. Only the TCR beta chain was sequenced and analyzed. A larger number of public clonotypes was shared among persistent patients (more than 2,500) than among newly diagnosed patients (approximately 1,000). Lower TCR Shannon entropy and fewer highly expanded clones were observed in persistent Graves' disease patients than in newly diagnosed patients, which suggested clonal expansion. The small sample size was acknowledged by the authors as a limitation that may reduce accuracy.

This TCR came from a female donor with Graves disease. This chain is built from TRBV7-2 and TRBJ1-5; the D segment cannot be called with confidence. The source was peripheral blood mononuclear cells (PBMCs), collected at new diagnosis, from a patient treated with antithyroid drugs. The base sequence is TGTGCCAGCAGCTCTATGGGCAATCAGCCCCAGCATTTT. This translates into CASSSMGNQPQHF.